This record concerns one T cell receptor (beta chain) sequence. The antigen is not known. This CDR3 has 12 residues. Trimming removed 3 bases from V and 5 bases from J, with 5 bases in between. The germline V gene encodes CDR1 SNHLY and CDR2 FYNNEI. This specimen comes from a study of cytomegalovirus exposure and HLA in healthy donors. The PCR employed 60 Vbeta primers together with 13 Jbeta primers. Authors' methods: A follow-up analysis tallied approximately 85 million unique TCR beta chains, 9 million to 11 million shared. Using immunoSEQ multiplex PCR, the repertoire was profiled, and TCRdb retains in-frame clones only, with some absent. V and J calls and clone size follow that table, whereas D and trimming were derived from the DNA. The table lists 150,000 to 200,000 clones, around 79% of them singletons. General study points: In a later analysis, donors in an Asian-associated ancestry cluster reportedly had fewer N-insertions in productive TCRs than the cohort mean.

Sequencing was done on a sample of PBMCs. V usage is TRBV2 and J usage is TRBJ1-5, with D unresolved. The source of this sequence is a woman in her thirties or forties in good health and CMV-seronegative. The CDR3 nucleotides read TGTGCCAGCAGTGAGAGTCATCAGCCCCAGCATTTT. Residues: CASSESHQPQHF.